Listed here is a single TCR beta chain. Its antigen is as yet unknown. The data stem from a study of OX40 agonist ivuxolimab in advanced cancers. As for the study in general: Six ivuxolimab dose levels, 0.01 to 10 mg/kg, were given intravenously every 2 weeks. Partial responses were recorded for three patients, including one with hepatocellular carcinoma and two with cutaneous melanoma.

Study results and limitations: At 0.1 to 3.0 mg/kg and by week 6, clonal expansion occurred in CD4+ and CD8+ blood T cells.

Measured with immunoSEQ multiplex PCR; TCRdb has only the in-frame clones, and not every one. The data contain some 46,000 clones, about 95% of them singletons. This sequence was found in an adult with an advanced solid tumor such as melanoma, head and neck, liver or kidney cancer. The sequencing here drew on CD4+ or CD8+ T cells sorted from blood, taken in a trial of the OX40 agonist ivuxolimab.

The CDR3 DNA reads as TGTGCCAGCAGCTTAAGAGGGGCGCGGCGCTACGAGCAGTACTTC. The encoded protein is CASSLRGARRYEQYF. The gene calls are TRBV7-2 and TRBJ2-7, with D possibly being TRBD1 or TRBD2 (5 bases each). V lost 2 bases, J lost 3 bases, and 14 bases lay in between. This CDR3 spans 15 amino acids. Per germline, CDR1 SGHTA and CDR2 FQGNSA. Looking up the rest from reference TRBV7-2 and TRBJ2-7 gives the full variable domain: GAGVSQSPSNKVTEKGKDVELRCDPISGHTALYWYRQSLGQGLEFLIYFQGNSAPDKSGLPSDRFSAERTGGSVSTLTIQRTQQEDSAVYLCASSLRGARRYEQYFGPGTRLTVT.